The 13 T cell receptor beta chains presented below share a single source sample, sequenced in a study of T cell repertoires in cytomegalovirus infection. TCRdb re-analysed the reads in MiXCR, keeping a single row per CDR3 protein. The sample yields about 260,000 distinct CDR3 sequences, roughly 10% seen once. Material: PBMCs. These TCRs come from a human donor in good health (CMV status not recorded). Some clones in this sample may be carry-over from other donors' samples.

In its sample, this clonotype was seen many times. The V gene is TRBV20-1, the J gene TRBJ2-7; no clear D gene. The CDR3 is 14 amino acids. Germline values: CDR1 DFQATT, CDR2 SNEGSKA (reference sequence). V lost 1 base and J lost 3, with 13 bases in between. The CDR3 DNA reads as TGCAGTGCTAGAGTCCAGTCGCGAAACTACGAGCAGTACTTC. Translating it yields CSARVQSRNYEQYF.

This clonotype was counted ten times or more. The V call is TRBV29-1, the J call TRBJ1-1; D might be TRBD1 (6 bases). Germline loops: CDR1 SQVTM, CDR2 ANQGSEA. V lost 3 bases, J lost 4 bases, and 12 bases lay in between. The CDR3 length is 13 residues. CDR3 region: CSVDGGAVTEAFF. For the CDR3, the DNA is TGCAGCGTTGACGGGGGCGCGGTCACTGAAGCTTTCTTT.

This clonotype was seen repeatedly, ten times or more. The gene calls are TRBV5-1 and TRBJ2-7; TRBD2 aligns across 7 bases. The junction had 8 bases not matched to a gene; V was cut back by 0 bases and J by 5 bases. Per the germline V gene, CDR1 is SGHRS and CDR2 is YFSETQ. The CDR3 loop spans 15 amino acids. In nucleotides, the CDR3 is TGCGCCAGCAGCTTGGGTGGGGGAGGGCCTGACGAGCAGTACTTC. Amino acids: CASSLGGGGPDEQYF. The whole variable domain, remainder taken from reference TRBV5-1 and TRBJ2-7, is KAGVTQTPRYLIKTRGQQVTLSCSPISGHRSVSWYQQTPGQGLQFLFEYFSETQRNKGNFPGRFSGRQFSNSRSEMNVSTLELGDSALYLCASSLGGGGPDEQYFGPGTRLTVT.

This clonotype showed up many times. V usage is TRBV6-1 and J usage is TRBJ1-5, with 12 positions matching TRBD1. Germline CDR1 and CDR2: MNHNS and SASEGT. V shed 7 bases and J 3 bases; nucleotides not matched to a gene: 13. This CDR3 region has 18 residues. Here the CDR3 reads CASTPGQGARGLNQPQHF. In DNA form, the CDR3 reads TGTGCCAGCACTCCGGGACAGGGGGCGAGGGGGCTCAATCAGCCCCAGCATTTT.

This clonotype was detected ten times or more. The chain is built from TRBV19 and TRBJ1-4; D ambiguous. The V end was cut by 4 bases, the J end by 5 bases, with 14 bases between. This CDR3 contains 15 residues. Per germline, CDR1 LNHDA and CDR2 SQIVND (reference sequence). This chain's CDR3 is CASSTTVTLNEKLFF. CDR3 coding DNA: TGTGCCAGTAGTACAACAGTGACGCTGAATGAAAAACTGTTTTTT. The full variable domain, its missing parts supplied by reference TRBV19 and TRBJ1-4, is DGGITQSPKYLFRKEGQNVTLSCEQNLNHDAMYWYRQDPGQGLRLIYYSQIVNDFQKGDIAEGYSVSREKKESFPLTVTSAQKNPTAFYLCASSTTVTLNEKLFFGSGTQLSVL.

This clonotype was seen ten or more times. J is TRBJ2-5 and V is TRBV11-2; D unresolved. From germline, CDR1 is SGHAT and CDR2 FQNNGV. CDR3 size: 14 residues. Trimming shortened V by 5 bases and J by 4 bases, and 14 bases separated the two germline ends. This chain's CDR3 is CASSKSQRRETQYF. The CDR3, as DNA: TGTGCCAGCAGCAAATCACAGAGACGAGAGACCCAGTACTTC.

This clonotype was counted at least ten times. The chain links TRBV20-1 to TRBJ1-1; no definite D call. Trimming took off 3 bases at V and 0 bases at J, with 8 bases between the two ends. This CDR3 region has 13 residues. Germline V gene lookup returns CDR1 DFQATT and CDR2 SNEGSKA (reference sequence). The CDR3 region has the DNA TGCAGTGCTAGGGACTCGGTGAACACTGAAGCTTTCTTT. Translated: CSARDSVNTEAFF.

This chain connects TRBV18 to TRBJ1-5; D gene ambiguous. The ends were cut back, 5 bases at V and 9 bases at J, with 23 bases in the middle. The CDR3 spans 16 residues. The V gene's germline CDR1 is KGHSH and CDR2 LQKENI. The CDR3 nucleotides are TGTGCCAGCTCATCCGATACAGAAGGCGACAACCGGCCCCAGCATTTT. Its translation: CASSSDTEGDNRPQHF.

In its sample, this clonotype was seen many times. The V call is TRBV7-2, the J call TRBJ1-6; weak D call: TRBD1 (6 bases). The CDR3 extends over 13 amino acids. V lost 5 bases to trimming and J lost 7 bases, with 9 bases between them. Germline values: CDR1 SGHTA, CDR2 FQGNSA. CDR3 in DNA: TGTGCCAGCAGCGGAACAGGGAATTCACCCCTCCACTTT. Its translation: CASSGTGNSPLHF.

V usage is TRBV20-1 and J usage is TRBJ2-2, with 7 bases fitting TRBD2. The germline CDR1 and CDR2 sequences are DFQATT and SNEGSKA (reference sequence). V dropped 1 base and J dropped 5; count of bases not matched to a gene: 4. The CDR3 is 14 residues long. In DNA form, the CDR3 reads TGCAGTGCTAGAGTGGGACTAACAACCGGGGAGCTGTTTTTT. Its protein product is CSARVGLTTGELFF.

The sample holds a few counts of this clonotype. The V gene is TRBV5-6, the J gene TRBJ1-4; tentative D call: TRBD1 (5 bases). The CDR3 has 16 amino acids. Trimming left V 4 bases short and J 0 bases short, with 13 bases between. Germline values: CDR1 SGHDT, CDR2 YYEEEE. This chain's CDR3 is CASSRDSIATNEKLFF. In DNA, the CDR3 is TGTGCCAGCAGCCGGGACTCTATTGCAACTAATGAAAAACTGTTTTTT.

This clonotype was picked up many times. The chain carries TRBV7-2 and TRBJ2-1, with D possibly TRBD2 on 5 matching bases. Germline loops: CDR1 SGHTA, CDR2 FQGNSA. V was cut by 2 bases and J by 0 bases, with 11 bases left in between. The CDR3 runs to 16 residues. The DNA for the CDR3 is TGTGCCAGCAGCTTACTTGCGGGCAGCTCCTACAATGAGCAGTTCTTC. It yields the protein CASSLLAGSSYNEQFF.

Many counts were recorded for this clonotype. The V gene is TRBV4-1, the J gene TRBJ2-1; D is possibly TRBD2 (5 bases). Germline loops: CDR1 MGHRA, CDR2 YSYEKL. This CDR3 region has 17 residues. Trimming pared 0 bases from V and 0 bases from J, leaving 12 bases between. CDR3 coding DNA: TGCGCCAGCAGCCAAGATTCTACAGACTACTCCTACAATGAGCAGTTCTTC. It specifies CASSQDSTDYSYNEQFF.